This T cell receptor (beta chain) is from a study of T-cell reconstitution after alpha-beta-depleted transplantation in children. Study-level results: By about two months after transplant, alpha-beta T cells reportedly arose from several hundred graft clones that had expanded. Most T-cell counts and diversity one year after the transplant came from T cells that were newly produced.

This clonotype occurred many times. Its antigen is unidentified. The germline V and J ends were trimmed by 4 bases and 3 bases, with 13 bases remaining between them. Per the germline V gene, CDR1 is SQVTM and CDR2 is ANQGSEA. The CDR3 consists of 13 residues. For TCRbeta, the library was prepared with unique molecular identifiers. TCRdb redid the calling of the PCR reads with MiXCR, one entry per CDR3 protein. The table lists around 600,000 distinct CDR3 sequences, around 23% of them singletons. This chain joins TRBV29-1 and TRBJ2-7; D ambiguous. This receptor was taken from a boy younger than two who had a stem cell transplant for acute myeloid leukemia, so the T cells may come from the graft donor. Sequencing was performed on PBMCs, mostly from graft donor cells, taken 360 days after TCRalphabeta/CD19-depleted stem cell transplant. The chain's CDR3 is CSVVGPANYEQYF. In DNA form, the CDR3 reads TGCAGCGTTGTTGGGCCAGCAAACTACGAGCAGTACTTC.